This TCR beta chain was recorded in a study of blood T cell repertoires in COVID-19. The sample holds one count of this clone. Everyone who took part was about 18 to 90 years old, and they came from 24 US areas. Grouping used clinical history reported by participants in a survey and questionnaire. Recovery among Cohort 3 donors was established by two negative PCRs, clearance, or symptom resolution. The CDR3 runs 14 residues. Trimming removed 1 base at V and 1 base at J, with 8 bases between. Germline V gene sequence: CDR1 SGDLS, CDR2 YYNGEE. In the original processing: For nucleated cells, counts were estimated from reference gene primer amplification. TCRdb keeps only in-frame clones here, not all; method: immunoSEQ multiplex PCR. That table furnishes V, J and clone size, whereas the DNA furnished D and trimming. The sample lists about 270,000 clones, around 92% occurring once.

The chain employs TRBV9 and TRBJ1-1; no firm D call. The sequenced sample was PBMCs or T cells enriched from blood (not recorded which). This clonotype originated in an older woman who had recovered from COVID-19. This CDR3 is CASSVFSGNTEAFF. Here the CDR3 DNA reads TGTGCCAGCAGCGTATTTTCGGGGAACACTGAAGCTTTCTTT.